These T cell receptor beta chains were read from a single sample in a study of regulatory T cells in long-lasting Graves disease. TCRdb passed the multiplex PCR reads through MiXCR, listing each CDR3 protein once. Found here are about 290,000 distinct CDR3 sequences, more than 20% of them singletons; the top ten hold 56%. The specimen comprised peripheral blood mononuclear cells (PBMCs), sampled when the disease was refractory, from a patient treated with antithyroid drugs. The receptors were gathered from a female donor with Graves disease. CDR3s include the opening cysteine and the closing phenylalanine or tryptophan. Fields, in order: CDR3 DNA, CDR3 protein, D gene, J gene, V gene, clone size. The D gene is left open where the match is weak. Only part of the rows carry a size: once, few, many, or a class if the clone is expanded.

CDR3 DNA: TGCAGCGTAGGGGTAGCGGGAGTTTTCTACGAGCAGTACTTC
CDR3 protein: CSVGVAGVFYEQYF
D gene: TRBD2
J gene: TRBJ2-7
V gene: TRBV29-1
clone size: NA

CDR3 DNA: TGTGCCAGCAGCTTAGGGGTTAGCACTCTCTACGAGCAGTACTTC
CDR3 protein: CASSLGVSTLYEQYF
D gene: NA
J gene: TRBJ2-7
V gene: TRBV7-2
clone size: many

CDR3 DNA: TGTGCCACCAGTGATTTCTCGGGATACGGGACCCAGTACTTC
CDR3 protein: CATSDFSGYGTQYF
D gene: NA
J gene: TRBJ2-5
V gene: TRBV24-1
clone size: NA

CDR3 DNA: TGTGCCAGCAGGAGGAGTGCAGGAATATCCTACGAGCAGTACTTC
CDR3 protein: CASRRSAGISYEQYF
D gene: NA
J gene: TRBJ2-7
V gene: TRBV2
clone size: few

CDR3 DNA: TGTGCCAGCAGTTACTCTCTACGGGGGGTTAGAGCCAAAAACATTCAGTACTTC
CDR3 protein: CASSYSLRGVRAKNIQYF
D gene: TRBD2
J gene: TRBJ2-4
V gene: TRBV6-2/TRBV6-3
clone size: NA

CDR3 DNA: TGTGCCAGTAGTATGTCACAGGCCGTGTTACCAGATGAAAAACTGTTTTTT
CDR3 protein: CASSMSQAVLPDEKLFF
D gene: NA
J gene: TRBJ1-4
V gene: TRBV19
clone size: few

CDR3 DNA: TGCAGTGCTAGGGAAGTTCCAAAGGAGACCCAGTACTTC
CDR3 protein: CSAREVPKETQYF
D gene: NA
J gene: TRBJ2-5
V gene: TRBV20-1
clone size: few

CDR3 DNA: TGTGCCAGCAGCTTGGGACCGGCTAGTAAAGGGACTGAAGCTTTCTTT
CDR3 protein: CASSLGPASKGTEAFF
D gene: NA
J gene: TRBJ1-1
V gene: TRBV5-4
clone size: NA

CDR3 DNA: TGTGCCACCAGCAGAGGAGGGGGACTAGCGGATAGCTACGAGCAGTACTTC
CDR3 protein: CATSRGGGLADSYEQYF
D gene: TRBD2
J gene: TRBJ2-7
V gene: TRBV15
clone size: NA

CDR3 DNA: TGTGCCAGCAGCTTTATAGCGGCGGCTGGGGAGCTGTTTTTT
CDR3 protein: CASSFIAAAGELFF
D gene: NA
J gene: TRBJ2-2
V gene: TRBV7-2
clone size: many

CDR3 DNA: TGTGCCAGCAGTGTGGTTCCCGAGACCCAGTACTTC
CDR3 protein: CASSVVPETQYF
D gene: NA
J gene: TRBJ2-5
V gene: TRBV2
clone size: many

CDR3 DNA: TGTGCCAGCGGCCCAGGACAGGTCTACGAGCAGTACTTC
CDR3 protein: CASGPGQVYEQYF
D gene: TRBD1
J gene: TRBJ2-7
V gene: TRBV7-9
clone size: once

CDR3 DNA: TGCGCCAGCAGCTTGCCGGGGAGGGCCGGGGAGCTGTTTTTT
CDR3 protein: CASSLPGRAGELFF
D gene: TRBD2
J gene: TRBJ2-2
V gene: TRBV5-1
clone size: few

CDR3 DNA: TGTGCCAGCAGCGAATGGGACAGGGAAGGGGGCTACACCTTC
CDR3 protein: CASSEWDREGGYTF
D gene: TRBD1
J gene: TRBJ1-2
V gene: TRBV3-1
clone size: few

CDR3 DNA: TGTGCCAGCAGTTTTGGGCAGGGGACGTTCGCGAACACCGGGGAGCTGTTTTTT
CDR3 protein: CASSFGQGTFANTGELFF
D gene: NA
J gene: TRBJ2-2
V gene: TRBV12-3/TRBV12-4
clone size: many

CDR3 DNA: TGTGCCAGCAGCGTTGCCTTAGGGAACACTGAAGCTTTCTTT
CDR3 protein: CASSVALGNTEAFF
D gene: NA
J gene: TRBJ1-1
V gene: TRBV9
clone size: few

CDR3 DNA: TGTGCCAGCAGCGAGTTGGGGGCGAGCAATCAGCCCCAGCATTTT
CDR3 protein: CASSELGASNQPQHF
D gene: NA
J gene: TRBJ1-5
V gene: TRBV12-3/TRBV12-4
clone size: NA

CDR3 DNA: TGTGCCAGCAGCCGAGGCCCCGCAGGGGACAACTATGGCTACACCTTC
CDR3 protein: CASSRGPAGDNYGYTF
D gene: NA
J gene: TRBJ1-2
V gene: TRBV27
clone size: many